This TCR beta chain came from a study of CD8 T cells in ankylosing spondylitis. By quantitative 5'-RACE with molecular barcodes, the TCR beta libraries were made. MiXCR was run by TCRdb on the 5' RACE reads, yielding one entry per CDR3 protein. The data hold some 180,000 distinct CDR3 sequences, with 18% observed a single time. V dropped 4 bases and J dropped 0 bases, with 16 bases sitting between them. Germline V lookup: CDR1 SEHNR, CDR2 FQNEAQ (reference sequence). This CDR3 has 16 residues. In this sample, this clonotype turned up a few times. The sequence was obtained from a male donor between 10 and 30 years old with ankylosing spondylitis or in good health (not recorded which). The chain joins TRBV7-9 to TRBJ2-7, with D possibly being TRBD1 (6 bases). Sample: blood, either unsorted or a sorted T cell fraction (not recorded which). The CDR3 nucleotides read TGTGCCAGCAGCTCAACAGGGCCCAGCGGCTCCTACGAGCAGTACTTC. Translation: CASSSTGPSGSYEQYF. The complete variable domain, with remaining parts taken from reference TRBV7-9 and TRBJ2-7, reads DTGVSQNPRHKITKRGQNVTFRCDPISEHNRLYWYRQTLGQGPEFLTYFQNEAQLEKSRLLSDRFSAERPKGSFSTLEIQRTEQGDSAMYLCASSSTGPSGSYEQYFGPGTRLTVT.